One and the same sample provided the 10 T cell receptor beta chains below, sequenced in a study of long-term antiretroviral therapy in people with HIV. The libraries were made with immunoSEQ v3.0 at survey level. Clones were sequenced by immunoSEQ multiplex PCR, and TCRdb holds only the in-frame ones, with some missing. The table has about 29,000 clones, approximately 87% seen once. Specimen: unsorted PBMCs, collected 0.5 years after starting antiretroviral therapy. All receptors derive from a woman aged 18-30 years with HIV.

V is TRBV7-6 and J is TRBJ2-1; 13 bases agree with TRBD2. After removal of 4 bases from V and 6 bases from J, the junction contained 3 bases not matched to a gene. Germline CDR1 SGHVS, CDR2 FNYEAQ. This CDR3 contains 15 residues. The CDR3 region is CASSSGLAGTNEQFF. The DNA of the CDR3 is TGTGCCAGCAGCTCGGGACTAGCGGGAACCAATGAGCAGTTCTTC. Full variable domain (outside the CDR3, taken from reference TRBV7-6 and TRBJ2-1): GAGVSQSPRYKVTKRGQDVALRCDPISGHVSLYWYRQALGQGPEFLTYFNYEAQQDKSGLPNDRFSAERPEGSISTLTIQRTEQRDSAMYRCASSSGLAGTNEQFFGPGTRLTVL.

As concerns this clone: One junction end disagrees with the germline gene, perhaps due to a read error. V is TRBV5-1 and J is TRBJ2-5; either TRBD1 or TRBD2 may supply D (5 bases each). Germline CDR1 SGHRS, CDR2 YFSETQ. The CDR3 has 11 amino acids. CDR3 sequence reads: CAGSWGETQYF. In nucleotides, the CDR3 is TGCGCCGGCAGCTGGGGGGAGACCCAGTACTTC.

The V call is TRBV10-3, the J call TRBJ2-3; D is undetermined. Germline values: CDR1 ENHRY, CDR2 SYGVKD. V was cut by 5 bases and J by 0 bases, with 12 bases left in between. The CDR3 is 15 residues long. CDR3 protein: CAISTVEFSTDTQYF. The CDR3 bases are TGTGCCATCAGTACAGTGGAGTTTAGCACAGATACGCAGTATTTT.

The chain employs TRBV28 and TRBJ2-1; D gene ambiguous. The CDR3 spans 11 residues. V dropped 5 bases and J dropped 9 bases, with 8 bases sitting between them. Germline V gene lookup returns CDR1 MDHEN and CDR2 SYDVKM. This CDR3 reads CASSHAIEQFF. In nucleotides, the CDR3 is TGTGCCAGCAGTCACGCGATTGAGCAGTTCTTC.

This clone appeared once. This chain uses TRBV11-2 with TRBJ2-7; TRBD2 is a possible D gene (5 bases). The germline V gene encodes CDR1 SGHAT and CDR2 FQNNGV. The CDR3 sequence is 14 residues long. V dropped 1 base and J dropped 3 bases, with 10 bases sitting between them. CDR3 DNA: TGTGCCAGCAGCTTAGTAGTCACTAGCTACGAGCAGTACTTC. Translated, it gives CASSLVVTSYEQYF.

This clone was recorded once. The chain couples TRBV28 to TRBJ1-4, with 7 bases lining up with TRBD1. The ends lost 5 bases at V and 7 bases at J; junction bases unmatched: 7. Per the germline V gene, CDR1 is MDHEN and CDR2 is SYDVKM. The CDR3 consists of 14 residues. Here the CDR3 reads CASSLTGVGEKLFF. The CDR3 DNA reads TGTGCCAGCAGTCTTACAGGGGTCGGTGAAAAACTGTTTTTT.

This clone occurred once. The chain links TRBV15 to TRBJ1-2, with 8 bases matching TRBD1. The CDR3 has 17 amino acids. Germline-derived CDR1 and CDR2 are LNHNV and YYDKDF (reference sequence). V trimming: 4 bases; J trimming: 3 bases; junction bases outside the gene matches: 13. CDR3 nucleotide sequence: TGTGCCACCAGCACCTCTCAGATGGGACAGGAGTACTATGGCTACACCTTC. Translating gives CATSTSQMGQEYYGYTF.

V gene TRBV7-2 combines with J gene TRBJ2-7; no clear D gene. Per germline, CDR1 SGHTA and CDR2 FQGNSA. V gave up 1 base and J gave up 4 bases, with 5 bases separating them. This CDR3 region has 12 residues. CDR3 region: CASSLGRYEQYF. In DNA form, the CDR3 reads TGTGCCAGCAGCTTAGGCCGGTACGAGCAGTACTTC.

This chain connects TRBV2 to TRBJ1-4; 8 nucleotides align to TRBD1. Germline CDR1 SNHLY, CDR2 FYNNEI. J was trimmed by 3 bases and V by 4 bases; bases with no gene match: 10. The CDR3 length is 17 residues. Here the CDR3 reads CASSAGQGMRANEKLFF. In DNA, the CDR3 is TGTGCCAGCAGTGCAGGACAGGGAATGAGGGCTAATGAAAAACTGTTTTTT.

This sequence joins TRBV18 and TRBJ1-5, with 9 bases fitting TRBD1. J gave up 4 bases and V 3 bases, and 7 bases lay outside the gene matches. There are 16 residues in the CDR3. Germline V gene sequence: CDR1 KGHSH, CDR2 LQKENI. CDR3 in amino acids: CASSPTGQGANQPQHF. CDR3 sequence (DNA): TGTGCCAGCTCACCTACGGGACAGGGTGCAAATCAGCCCCAGCATTTT.